The 24 T cell receptor beta chains listed next were all sequenced from one sample in a study of CD8 T cells in Susac syndrome. cDNA came from about 0.5 to 1 ug RNA primed by random hexamers. MiXCR, applied by TCRdb to the immunoSEQ multiplex PCR reads, yields one record per CDR3 protein. The sample has roughly 200,000 distinct CDR3 sequences, roughly 95% seen once; the top ten hold approximately 0.1%. The source material was CD4+ T cells from PBMCs. Receptors originate from a human donor in good health.

The chain has TRBV20-1 and TRBJ2-1, with 14 bases that match TRBD2. The CDR3 loop spans 16 amino acids. The junction had 7 bases not matched to a gene; V was cut back by 1 base and J by 8 bases. Per the germline V gene, CDR1 is DFQATT and CDR2 is SNEGSKA (reference sequence). The DNA of the CDR3 is TGCAGTGCTAGAGGAGGGACTAGCGGGAGAAGGTATGAGCAGTTCTTC. Protein: CSARGGTSGRRYEQFF.

This rearrangement joins TRBV20-1 to TRBJ2-5; 8 nucleotides match TRBD2. Germline V gene sequence: CDR1 DFQATT, CDR2 SNEGSKA (reference sequence). The CDR3 loop spans 12 amino acids. The V and J ends lost 2 bases and 5 bases, in that order; junction bases with no gene match: 1. Here the CDR3 DNA reads TGCAGTGCTAGACGGGAGGGGGAGACCCAGTACTTC. This encodes CSARREGETQYF.

The V gene is TRBV3-1, the J gene TRBJ2-5; D remains unclear. Germline values: CDR1 LGHDT, CDR2 YNNKEL (reference sequence). Trimming stripped 4 bases from V and 0 bases from J, with 9 bases between. CDR3 length: 14 residues. The CDR3 region has the DNA TGTGCCAGCAGCCGGTTTGAGTACCAAGAGACCCAGTACTTC. Protein: CASSRFEYQETQYF.

This chain links TRBV12-3 or TRBV12-4 with TRBJ2-3, with 11 positions matching TRBD1. Germline trimming cut 5 bases from V and 1 base from J; bases unmatched to any gene: 5. The CDR3 spans 16 residues. The CDR3 protein is CASSPGTGGRTDTQYF. The CDR3 DNA reads as TGTGCCAGCAGTCCCGGGACAGGGGGACGCACAGATACGCAGTATTTT.

The gene calls are TRBV6-2 or TRBV6-3 and TRBJ1-1; tentative D call: TRBD1 (6 bases). The ends were cut back, 6 bases at V and 3 bases at J, with 14 bases in the middle. The CDR3 sequence is 14 residues long. Germline CDR1 reads MNHEY; CDR2 reads SVGEGT. CDR3: CASRARGWDTEAFF. CDR3 coding DNA: TGTGCCAGCAGAGCGAGGGGGTGGGACACTGAAGCTTTCTTT.

This chain links TRBV24-1 with TRBJ2-1, with TRBD1 as a possible D gene (8 bases). The CDR3 loop spans 14 amino acids. Trimming shortened V by 1 base and J by 9 bases, and 12 bases separated the two germline ends. Germline assignment: CDR1 KGHDR and CDR2 SFDVKD. The DNA of the CDR3 is TGTGCCACCAGTGATTTTCACAGGGGGGGTGAGCAGTTCTTC. Residues: CATSDFHRGGEQFF.

This chain connects TRBV6-2 or TRBV6-3 to TRBJ2-1; 12 bases are a match to TRBD2. The germline V gene has CDR1 MNHEY and CDR2 SVGEGT. The V and J ends lost 5 bases and 6 bases, in that order; junction bases with no gene match: 2. The CDR3 spans 14 residues. CDR3 sequence reads: CASSLAGGGNEQFF. CDR3 DNA: TGTGCCAGCAGTCTAGCGGGAGGGGGCAATGAGCAGTTCTTC.

The chain recombines TRBV30 with TRBJ1-2; 9 bases line up with TRBD1. CDR1 GTSNPN and CDR2 SVGIG come from the germline V gene (reference sequence). After removal of 7 bases from V and 8 bases from J, the junction contained 5 bases not matched to a gene. The CDR3 loop spans 11 amino acids. This CDR3 reads CAFGQGQGYTF. CDR3 nucleotides: TGTGCCTTCGGACAGGGGCAAGGCTACACCTTC.

The chain links TRBV20-1 to TRBJ2-7; TRBD2 is a possible D gene (5 bases). The germline V and J ends were trimmed by 0 bases and 2 bases, with 8 bases remaining between them. The CDR3 length is 13 residues. CDR1 is DFQATT, CDR2 SNEGSKA, per germline (reference sequence). CDR3 region: CSARDPGTYEQYF. For the CDR3, the DNA is TGCAGTGCTAGAGATCCGGGAACCTACGAGCAGTACTTC.

The rearrangement joins TRBV3-1 to TRBJ1-2, with D maybe TRBD1 (5 bases). This CDR3 region has 13 residues. From germline, CDR1 is LGHDT and CDR2 YNNKEL (reference sequence). V lost 4 bases to trimming and J lost 4 bases, with 10 bases between them. CDR3 in amino acids: CASSPDTFYGYTF. The CDR3 DNA sequence: TGTGCCAGCAGCCCGGACACGTTCTATGGCTACACCTTC.

The rearrangement joins TRBV15 to TRBJ2-5, with D uncertain. The CDR3 has 14 residues. V was pared by 0 bases and J by 0 bases, with 5 bases between. The germline V gene encodes CDR1 LNHNV and CDR2 YYDKDF (reference sequence). CDR3: CATSRDRNQETQYF. In DNA, the CDR3 is TGTGCCACCAGCAGAGACAGGAACCAAGAGACCCAGTACTTC. The variable domain in full, with the rest retrieved from reference TRBV15 and TRBJ2-5, is DAMVIQNPRYQVTQFGKPVTLSCSQTLNHNVMYWYQQKSSQAPKLLFHYYDKDFNNEADTPDNFQSRRPNTSFCFLDIRSPGLGDTAMYLCATSRDRNQETQYFGPGTRLLVL.

This clonotype was detected only once. This chain connects TRBV12-3 or TRBV12-4 to TRBJ1-5, with D possibly being TRBD1 (6 bases). Trimming left V 6 bases short and J 7 bases short, with 16 bases between. The CDR3 is 14 residues long. The DNA of the CDR3 is TGTGCCAGCAGATTACAGGGTTCGAGGCAGCCCCAGCATTTT. Its protein product is CASRLQGSRQPQHF.

The CDR3 loop reads CATNPGQGGYGYTF. The CDR3, as DNA: TGTGCCACCAACCCGGGACAGGGAGGCTATGGCTACACCTTC. The chain has TRBV15 and TRBJ1-2, with 9 nucleotides matching TRBD1. From germline, CDR1 is LNHNV and CDR2 YYDKDF (reference sequence). This CDR3 region has 14 residues. The V and J ends lost 7 bases and 4 bases, in that order; junction bases with no gene match: 7.

This chain connects TRBV7-3 to TRBJ2-1; weak D call: TRBD2 (5 bases). In germline, CDR1 is SGHTA, CDR2 FQGTGA. V lost 1 base and J lost 0, with 13 bases in between. The CDR3 runs to 17 residues. The CDR3 spells CASSLMGGRASYNEQFF. The CDR3, as DNA: TGTGCCAGCAGCTTAATGGGCGGGCGGGCCTCCTACAATGAGCAGTTCTTC.

The CDR3 DNA is TGCAGCGTTGATTTCGGACGGAACTACAATGAGCAGTTCTTC. This translates into CSVDFGRNYNEQFF. The chain has TRBV29-1 and TRBJ2-1; D remains unclear. The germline V and J ends were trimmed by 3 bases and 3 bases, with 12 bases remaining between them. Germline V CDR1 and CDR2: SQVTM, ANQGSEA. The CDR3 totals 14 residues.

This chain connects TRBV5-1 to TRBJ2-1, with TRBD2 identical over 8 bases. The J segment lost 8 bases and the V segment lost 5 bases, leaving 15 bases of the junction unmatched. Germline loops: CDR1 SGHRS, CDR2 YFSETQ. This CDR3 contains 16 residues. The CDR3 region is CASRRGGAGVRDEQFF. The CDR3 DNA reads as TGCGCCAGCAGACGCGGGGGAGCGGGAGTTCGCGATGAGCAGTTCTTC.

This clonotype showed up just a few times. The chain combines TRBV20-1 with TRBJ2-5; perhaps TRBD2 as D (5 bases). V was shortened by 5 bases and J by 2 bases, with 9 bases between the two germline ends. The germline gives CDR1 DFQATT, CDR2 SNEGSKA (reference sequence). The CDR3 length is 12 residues. Here the CDR3 reads CSAGRTQETQYF. CDR3 bases: TGCAGTGCTGGACGGACTCAAGAGACCCAGTACTTC.

The chain is built from TRBV20-1 and TRBJ2-7, with a possible D match to TRBD1 (6 bases). Trimming stripped 2 bases from V and 3 bases from J, with 14 bases between. The germline CDR1 and CDR2 sequences are DFQATT and SNEGSKA (reference sequence). The CDR3 loop spans 14 amino acids. The CDR3 here is CSARMDSGFYEQYF. Here the CDR3 DNA reads TGCAGTGCTAGAATGGACAGCGGATTCTACGAGCAGTACTTC.

The chain couples TRBV5-1 to TRBJ2-3, with 8 bases that match TRBD1. Germline CDR1 is SGHRS and CDR2 is YFSETQ. J lost 4 bases, V lost 3 bases, and 7 bases had no gene match. The CDR3 contains 15 residues. The CDR3 is CASSSAGTGADTQYF. The DNA of the CDR3 is TGCGCCAGCAGCTCGGCCGGGACAGGAGCAGATACGCAGTATTTT.

This chain links TRBV6-2 or TRBV6-3 with TRBJ2-7; 7 positions agree with TRBD2. V lost 7 bases, J lost 1 base, and 10 bases stayed unmatched. The CDR3 runs 15 residues. The germline gives CDR1 MNHEY, CDR2 SVGEGT. The chain's CDR3 is CASTIAGVGSYEQYF. The DNA of the CDR3 is TGTGCCAGCACAATAGCGGGCGTGGGGTCCTACGAGCAGTACTTC.

This chain connects TRBV7-6 to TRBJ2-5, with D possibly matching TRBD2 (6 bases). V lost 6 bases and J lost 2, with 13 bases in between. CDR3 length equals 14 residues. The germline V gene encodes CDR1 SGHVS and CDR2 FNYEAQ. This CDR3 reads CASRDVAAQETQYF. CDR3 in DNA: TGTGCCAGCAGAGACGTAGCGGCACAAGAGACCCAGTACTTC.

The CDR3 region has the DNA TGTGCCAGTAGTATAACTTCGGGTGGCTACACCTTC. It codes for CASSITSGGYTF. This rearrangement joins TRBV19 to TRBJ1-2; no clear D gene. Germline V gives CDR1 LNHDA, CDR2 SQIVND (reference sequence). The CDR3 spans 12 residues. V dropped 2 bases and J dropped 7 bases, with 8 bases sitting between them.

This clonotype was recorded once. This rearrangement joins TRBV6-1 to TRBJ2-7; D gene ambiguous. This CDR3 is 13 amino acids long. Germline V gene sequence: CDR1 MNHNS, CDR2 SASEGT. Trimming left V 8 bases short and J 8 bases short, with 19 bases between. This CDR3 is CASSVPARAKQYF. The DNA of the CDR3 is TGTGCCAGCTCAGTCCCCGCCCGAGCGAAGCAGTACTTC.

V gene TRBV20-1 combines with J gene TRBJ2-1; D not certain. The V and J ends lost 5 bases and 0 bases respectively, with 11 bases between them. CDR1 DFQATT and CDR2 SNEGSKA come from the germline V gene (reference sequence). There are 14 residues in the CDR3. CDR3 in DNA: TGCAGTGCTCCATGGTGGCCCTCCTACAATGAGCAGTTCTTC. Its protein is CSAPWWPSYNEQFF.